Sequencing of this T cell receptor (beta chain) was carried out in a study of T cells in Graves' hyperthyroidism and ophthalmopathy. V lost 6 bases to trimming and J lost 3 bases; unmatched junction nucleotides: 5. Looked up from germline, CDR1 is LGHDT and CDR2 is YNNKEL (reference sequence). The CDR3 is 15 residues long. In its sample, this clonotype was seen many times. Its antigen is as yet unknown. Amplified TCR beta CDR3 regions derived from RNA transcripts. A set of HTBI primers served as the primers for a first-round RT-PCR of the TCR CDR3. TCRdb ran MiXCR on the multiplex PCR reads and lists one entry per CDR3 protein. The profile covers fewer than 750,000 distinct CDR3 sequences, with roughly 15% appearing a single time and roughly an eighth taken by the ten largest. Fresh 10 ml peripheral blood yielded PBMCs. Study observations and caveats: A 13 V-J model separated ophthalmopathy from stable hyperthyroidism.

The sequencing sample was made of blood. The chain uses TRBV3-1 and TRBJ2-3; 11 bases line up with TRBD2. This receptor was identified in a woman aged 45-60 years with Graves' ophthalmopathy. In DNA, the CDR3 is TGTGCCAGCAGTGGCGGACTAGCGGGTACAGATACGCAGTATTTT. This codes for CASSGGLAGTDTQYF.